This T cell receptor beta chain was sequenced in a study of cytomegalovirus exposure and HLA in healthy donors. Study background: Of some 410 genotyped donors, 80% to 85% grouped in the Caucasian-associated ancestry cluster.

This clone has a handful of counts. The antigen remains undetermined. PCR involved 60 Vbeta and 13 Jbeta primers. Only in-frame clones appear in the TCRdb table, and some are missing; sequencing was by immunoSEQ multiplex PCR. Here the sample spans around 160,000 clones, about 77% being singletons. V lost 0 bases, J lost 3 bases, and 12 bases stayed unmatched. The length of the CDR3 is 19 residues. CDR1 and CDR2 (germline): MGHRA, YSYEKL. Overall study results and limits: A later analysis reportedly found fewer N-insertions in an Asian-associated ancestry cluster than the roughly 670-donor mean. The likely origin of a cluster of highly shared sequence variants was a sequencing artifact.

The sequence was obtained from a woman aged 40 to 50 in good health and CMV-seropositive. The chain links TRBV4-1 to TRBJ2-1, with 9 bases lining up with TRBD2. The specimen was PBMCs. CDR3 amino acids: CASSQESSSASGNYNEQFF. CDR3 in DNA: TGCGCCAGCAGCCAAGAATCATCGTCGGCTAGCGGGAACTACAATGAGCAGTTCTTC.